The clone carrying this T cell receptor beta chain was seen just once. Its specificity is unknown. This entry belongs to a study of siplizumab effects on memory and regulatory T cells. Per sample, the assay covered 95,000 to 100,000 TCR templates. Generated by immunoSEQ multiplex PCR, the TCRdb table keeps only in-frame clones and is missing some. This table has some 97,000 clones, more than 90% appearing once. Overall study results and limits: Contribution to the alloresponse seemed major for naive T cells, which also seemed more diverse than memory cells.

This CDR3 comprises 14 residues. Germline lookup yields CDR1 SGHKS and CDR2 YYEKEE (reference sequence). Trimming pared 2 bases from V and 0 bases from J, leaving 6 bases between. This sequence originates from a human donor in good health. Some clones in this sample may be carry-over from other donors' samples. The J gene is TRBJ2-4, the V gene TRBV5-5; D ambiguous. The sample comprised CD4+ T cells sorted from blood. The CDR3 loop reads CASSFRLAKNIQYF. DNA for the CDR3: TGTGCCAGCAGCTTCAGATTAGCCAAAAACATTCAGTACTTC. Full variable domain (outside the CDR3, taken from reference TRBV5-5 and TRBJ2-4): DAGVTQSPTHLIKTRGQQVTLRCSPISGHKSVSWYQQVLGQGPQFIFQYYEKEERGRGNFPDRFSARQFPNYSSELNVNALLLGDSALYLCASSFRLAKNIQYFGAGTRLSVL.